This T cell receptor (beta chain) is drawn from a study of T cells after yellow fever vaccination (dated by TCRdb to about 2019). At the level of the whole study: The SMART-Seq v4 Ultra Low Input RNA kit was used to prepare libraries from fractions with low cell numbers. To track T-cell clones before and after primary and booster YFV17D yellow fever vaccination, bulk TCR alpha and beta repertoires were sequenced longitudinally. Two healthy male donors made up the cohort, one aged 18 to 29 years and the other aged 30 to 39 years. Bulk PBMC replicates and cell subsets were isolated from blood drawn at multiple timepoints before and after both primary and secondary immunization. Results the study describes overall, beyond this receptor: A small fraction of clonotypes showed up in both the CD4 and CD8 compartments, probably as a result of convergent recombination. The secondary T-cell response was found to be weaker but faster than the primary response, with a peak reached on day 5 rather than on day 15. Computational filtering was needed because FACS-sorted repertoires could contain abundant contaminating clonotypes from the bulk population. Only a couple of donors were included in the study, so the extent to which the findings can be generalized is limited. Most clones expanded after primary vaccination were re-detected after the booster (almost 98% of CD4 and 88% of CD8), suggesting broad memory maintenance.

For CDR1 and CDR2, the germline V gene (reference sequence) lists GTSNPN and SVGIG. The V and J ends are trimmed by 3 bases and 6 bases, leaving 14 bases between them. Reading from cysteine to phenylalanine, the CDR3 counts 13 amino acids. Only the CDR3 DNA stays, 39 bases, in frame from base 1. This sample was sequenced with an Illumina NovaSeq 6000. TCR cDNA was synthesized by 5'RACE template switching, through which a universal primer site and unique molecular identifiers were introduced. cDNA synthesis was primed from both the TCR alpha and TCR beta constant segments. Libraries were amplified in two PCR steps, with sample barcodes and sequencing adapters added in the second step. Sequencing of libraries was performed on Illumina HiSeq 2500 (2x100 bp) or NovaSeq (2x150 bp). The original methods were these. MIGEC was used to demultiplex reads and collapse the reads into UMI consensus sequences, and MiXCR was used for V(D)J alignment. Vaccine-responding clonotypes were identified with edgeR using replicate PBMC samples, with FDR below 0.01 and a log2 fold change above 5 up to day 15 being required. Bulk clonotypes were assigned CD4 or CD8 identity according to which sequenced CD4 or CD8 repertoire held them at higher abundance. TCRdb applied fastp at Q25 and MiXCR to the public reads, then kept only in-frame beta chains. Every CDR3 protein is listed once, alongside the most common genes and DNA of its rows. Here the V and J calls rest on TCRdb's processing, not on the authors' analysis. The sample has 250,000 to 400,000 distinct CDR3 sequences on record, approximately 4% of them singletons. 20% to 25% of the sample lies in the top ten.

What the treatment or condition label conveys for this sample: live attenuated yellow fever vaccine strain. At each blood-draw timepoint, two biological replicates of bulk PBMCs were collected. A standard Ficoll-Paque protocol was used to isolate PBMCs from peripheral blood. TriZol was used to extract RNA from bulk PBMCs, from CD4 and CD8 fractions, and from dextramer-positive and dextramer-negative fractions. Of note for this clonotype: The specificity of this receptor is unknown. No base quality values were provided; no much bigger clone lies one nucleotide off.

The material sequenced was PBMCs, taken 5 days after the yellow fever booster vaccination. The clonotype originates from a man aged 18 to 30 who received the YFV17D yellow fever vaccine. The rearranged segments are TRBV30 and TRBJ1-1; the D gene is perhaps TRBD1, from 5 matching bases. The CDR3 region reads CAWRGDGNAEAFF. The bases read TGTGCCTGGAGGGGGGATGGAAACGCTGAAGCTTTCTTT.